The 7 T cell receptor beta chains below come from one sample, sequenced in a study of T-cell memory formation after mild COVID-19. One entry per CDR3 protein, called by TCRdb with MiXCR from the 5' RACE reads. Of around 300,000 distinct CDR3 sequences in the sample, approximately 7.6% were seen once. The specimen sequenced was PBMCs or a T cell subset sorted from them (not recorded which). These receptor sequences come from a man aged 18 to 29 who had mild COVID-19 (a few samples of this study predate the infection). Cell type and time point are not known.

The V gene is TRBV5-6, the J gene TRBJ2-4; weak D call: TRBD1 (5 bases). This CDR3 has 14 amino acids. V was clipped by 1 base and J by 2 bases, with 7 bases between them. Germline-derived CDR1 and CDR2 are SGHDT and YYEEEE. The CDR3 DNA is TGTGCCAGCAGCTTGAGGGGAACCAAAAACATTCAGTACTTC. As protein: CASSLRGTKNIQYF.

V is TRBV12-3 or TRBV12-4 and J is TRBJ2-1; either TRBD1 or TRBD2 may supply D (7 bases each). The CDR3 has 14 residues. V was trimmed by 8 bases and J by 7 bases, leaving 18 bases between them. The CDR3 sequence: CASLGRGLGNEQFF. DNA for the CDR3: TGTGCCAGCTTGGGGAGGGGGCTTGGAAATGAGCAGTTCTTC.

This clonotype was recorded many times. The gene calls are TRBV7-2 and TRBJ2-3; no definite D call. This CDR3 region has 13 residues. Germline CDR1 SGHTA, CDR2 FQGNSA. Trimming took off 4 bases at V and 6 bases at J, with 11 bases between the two ends. The CDR3 bases are TGTGCCAGCAGCTCCCGGGTGGCGGATACGCAGTATTTT. Its protein is CASSSRVADTQYF.

The table lists this clonotype with a few counts. CDR3: CASPGTSGVITDTQYF. Written as DNA, the CDR3 is TGTGCCAGCCCCGGGACTAGCGGGGTGATCACAGATACGCAGTATTTT. The genes are TRBV5-4 and TRBJ2-3; 13 bases are shared with TRBD2. CDR3 size: 16 residues. V gave up 7 bases and J gave up 2 bases; unmatched junction bases: 7. From germline, CDR1 is SGHNT and CDR2 YYREEE (reference sequence).

This clonotype was seen a handful of times. This sequence joins TRBV12-3 or TRBV12-4 and TRBJ1-2, with 9 nucleotides matching TRBD1. The CDR3 contains 15 residues. J gave up 3 bases and V 3 bases, and 5 bases lay outside the gene matches. CDR3 in amino acids: CASSFYRDRDYGYTF. The CDR3 nucleotides read TGTGCCAGCAGTTTCTACCGGGACAGGGACTATGGCTACACCTTC.

The table lists this clonotype with many counts. The chain links TRBV12-3 or TRBV12-4 to TRBJ2-3; D is uncertain. This CDR3 is built from 12 residues. V dropped 3 bases and J dropped 5 bases, with 6 bases sitting between them. The CDR3, as DNA: TGTGCCAGCAGTTTTGCCGGAGATACGCAGTATTTT. Its protein product is CASSFAGDTQYF.

The rearrangement joins TRBV7-2 to TRBJ2-7; D is unresolved. Germline-derived CDR1 and CDR2 are SGHTA and FQGNSA. Trimming cost V 4 bases and J 3 bases, with 10 bases left between them. This CDR3 is built from 13 residues. The CDR3 nucleotides are TGTGCCAGCAGCTCATCACCTTACTACGAGCAGTACTTC. Protein product: CASSSSPYYEQYF.